This T cell receptor beta chain was identified in a study of CD8 T cells in Susac syndrome. CD8+ and CD4+ T cells from blood underwent TCR beta sequencing. Germline CDR1 is SGDLS and CDR2 is YYNGEE. The V and J ends lost 0 bases and 4 bases, in that order; junction bases with no gene match: 6. The CDR3 loop spans 16 amino acids. Random-hexamer reverse transcription was applied to about 0.45 to 1 ug RNA. TCRdb reanalysed the immunoSEQ multiplex PCR reads using MiXCR and keeps one entry per CDR3 protein. The table has about 210,000 distinct CDR3 sequences, around 95% seen once. Input material: CD4+ T cells from PBMCs. V usage is TRBV9 and J usage is TRBJ2-1, with TRBD2 matching 8 bases. The clonotype comes from a human donor with multiple sclerosis. Written as DNA, the CDR3 is TGTGCCAGCAGCGTAGGGCTAGCGGGCCAATACAATGAGCAGTTCTTC. Translation: CASSVGLAGQYNEQFF.